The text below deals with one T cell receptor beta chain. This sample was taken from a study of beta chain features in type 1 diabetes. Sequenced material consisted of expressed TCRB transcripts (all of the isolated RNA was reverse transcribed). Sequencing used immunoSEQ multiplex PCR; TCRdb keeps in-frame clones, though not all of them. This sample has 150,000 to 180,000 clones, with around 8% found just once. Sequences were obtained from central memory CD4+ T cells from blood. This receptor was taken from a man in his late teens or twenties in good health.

The CDR3 reads CASSLWQGANYGYTF. CDR3 in DNA: TGCGCCAGCAGCTTGTGGCAGGGGGCGAACTATGGCTACACCTTC. This chain connects TRBV5-1 to TRBJ1-2, with 8 nucleotides matching TRBD1. Germline V gene sequence: CDR1 SGHRS, CDR2 YFSETQ. The trim removed 1 base at V and 2 bases at J, leaving 4 bases unmatched. The CDR3 consists of 15 residues. The whole variable domain, remainder taken from reference TRBV5-1 and TRBJ1-2, is KAGVTQTPRYLIKTRGQQVTLSCSPISGHRSVSWYQQTPGQGLQFLFEYFSETQRNKGNFPGRFSGRQFSNSRSEMNVSTLELGDSALYLCASSLWQGANYGYTFGSGTRLTVV.